A single sample gave rise to the 26 T cell receptor beta chains below, sequenced in a study of T cell responses to AZD1222 COVID-19 vaccine. The method was immunoSEQ multiplex PCR; TCRdb's version includes in-frame clones alone and lacks a portion of them. Of approximately 160,000 clones in the sample, 94% were seen once. The sample here was peripheral blood, taken 28 days after the second AZD1222 dose. The receptors were sampled from an adult who received the AZD1222 COVID-19 vaccine.

The genes are TRBV7-9 and TRBJ2-1, with 7 bases lining up with TRBD1. Germline V lookup: CDR1 SEHNR, CDR2 FQNEAQ (reference sequence). V shed 5 bases and J 8 bases; nucleotides not matched to a gene: 6. This CDR3 is built from 13 residues. CDR3: CASSLGTADEQFF. CDR3 in DNA: TGTGCCAGCAGCCTGGGGACAGCGGATGAGCAGTTCTTC.

The chain carries TRBV28 and TRBJ2-5; D remains unclear. Germline V gene lookup returns CDR1 MDHEN and CDR2 SYDVKM. With 4 bases removed from V and 5 bases from J, the gap between germline ends came to 14 bases. This CDR3 has 14 amino acids. The CDR3 coding sequence is TGTGCCAGCAGTTCGGGCCAGTCTCCGGAGACCCAGTACTTC. As protein: CASSSGQSPETQYF.

This rearrangement joins TRBV15 to TRBJ2-7; D may match TRBD1 or TRBD2 (5 bases each). Trimming took off 4 bases at V and 9 bases at J, with 13 bases between the two ends. This CDR3 is built from 12 residues. CDR1 is LNHNV, CDR2 YYDKDF, per germline (reference sequence). CDR3 region: CATSTQGPRQYF. In DNA form, the CDR3 reads TGTGCCACCAGCACCCAGGGACCAAGGCAGTACTTC. Based on the CDR3 plus reference TRBV15 and TRBJ2-7, the full variable domain is DAMVIQNPRYQVTQFGKPVTLSCSQTLNHNVMYWYQQKSSQAPKLLFHYYDKDFNNEADTPDNFQSRRPNTSFCFLDIRSPGLGDTAMYLCATSTQGPRQYFGPGTRLTVT.

This chain uses TRBV27 with TRBJ1-5; no definite D call. Trimming shortened V by 7 bases and J by 0 bases, and 13 bases separated the two germline ends. Germline CDR1 and CDR2: MNHEY and SMNVEV (reference sequence). This CDR3 region has 15 residues. The CDR3 sequence: CASKSDGYSNQPQHF. DNA for the CDR3: TGTGCCAGCAAATCGGACGGGTATAGCAATCAGCCCCAGCATTTT.

This clone was counted once. V gene TRBV9 combines with J gene TRBJ2-1; D gene ambiguous. CDR3 length equals 13 residues. V was clipped by 9 bases and J by 0 bases, with 10 bases between them. Germline CDR1 and CDR2: SGDLS and YYNGEE. The CDR3 DNA reads TGTGCCACCTCCGCCGGCTCCTACAATGAGCAGTTCTTC. It codes for CATSAGSYNEQFF.

J is TRBJ2-1 and V is TRBV6-5, with D unclear. Germline V lookup: CDR1 MNHEY, CDR2 SVGAGI. The CDR3 spans 14 residues. V lost 4 bases and J lost 4, with 11 bases in between. The DNA of the CDR3 is TGTGCCAGCAGTTCCCTGGGCTCTTACAATGAGCAGTTCTTC. Amino acid sequence: CASSSLGSYNEQFF.

J is TRBJ1-1 and V is TRBV18, with D perhaps TRBD1 (5 bases). The V gene's germline CDR1 is KGHSH and CDR2 LQKENI. This CDR3 is 13 amino acids long. Trimming left V 6 bases short and J 1 base short, with 9 bases between. CDR3 DNA sequence: TGTGCCAGCTCCCGGGACGGGAACACTGAAGCTTTCTTT. It is translated as CASSRDGNTEAFF.

This sequence joins TRBV10-2 and TRBJ1-5; perhaps TRBD1 as D (6 bases). Between the trimmed V and J ends, which lost 6 bases and 6 bases, there was a span of 18 bases. The germline CDR1 and CDR2 sequences are WSHSY and SAAADI. The CDR3 spans 15 residues. This chain's CDR3 is CASRPGQWSAQPQHF. The CDR3 region has the DNA TGCGCCAGCAGACCGGGACAATGGAGCGCTCAGCCCCAGCATTTT.

On this clone itself: The junction departs from the called germline gene at one end, perhaps through a read error. The rearrangement links TRBV12-3 or TRBV12-4 to TRBJ2-1, with D possibly being TRBD1 or TRBD2 (5 bases each). CDR3 size: 12 residues. CDR3 coding DNA: TGTGCCAGCAGTTTGGGACCAACGGATGAGCTCTTC. It yields the protein CASSLGPTDELF.

V gene TRBV28 combines with J gene TRBJ1-2; 7 bases match TRBD1. The trim removed 7 bases at V and 8 bases at J, leaving 13 bases unmatched. The CDR3 runs to 14 residues. Germline CDR1 and CDR2: MDHEN and SYDVKM. CDR3 DNA sequence: TGTGCCAGCACGTCTCAACCGACAGGGAAGGGCTACACCTTC. Translation gives CASTSQPTGKGYTF.

The V gene is TRBV5-4, the J gene TRBJ1-1; D possibly corresponds to TRBD1 (6 bases). This CDR3 comprises 16 residues. With 4 bases removed from V and 1 base from J, the gap between germline ends came to 17 bases. Germline V gene lookup returns CDR1 SGHNT and CDR2 YYREEE (reference sequence). CDR3 region: CASSRGAQYENTEAFF. The CDR3, as DNA: TGTGCCAGCAGCCGGGGGGCGCAATATGAGAACACTGAAGCTTTCTTT.

V gene TRBV5-8 combines with J gene TRBJ2-7; the match to TRBD1 covers 7 bases. This CDR3 region has 14 residues. Germline V gives CDR1 SGHTS, CDR2 YDEGEE. V gave up 4 bases and J gave up 3 bases; unmatched junction bases: 7. CDR3: CASSLGDSFYEQYF. Here the CDR3 DNA reads TGTGCCAGCAGCCTAGGGGACAGTTTCTACGAGCAGTACTTC.

In this sample, this clone turned up once. The V gene is TRBV13, the J gene TRBJ2-7; 9 bases are a match to TRBD2. Per germline, CDR1 PRHDT and CDR2 FYEKMQ (reference sequence). J was trimmed by 5 bases and V by 3 bases; bases with no gene match: 8. The CDR3 consists of 15 residues. CDR3 in amino acids: CASSFSGRYGDEQYF. CDR3 nucleotides: TGTGCCAGCAGCTTCAGCGGGAGGTATGGGGACGAGCAGTACTTC.

This clone was observed once. The chain recombines TRBV2 with TRBJ2-5; D not certain. This CDR3 spans 14 amino acids. Germline CDR1 and CDR2: SNHLY and FYNNEI. V was trimmed by 1 base and J by 5 bases, leaving 11 bases between them. This CDR3 is CASSEVFLLETQYF. The CDR3 nucleotides are TGTGCCAGCAGTGAAGTATTTTTACTGGAGACCCAGTACTTC.

The rearrangement joins TRBV11-2 to TRBJ2-7; a possible D gene is TRBD2 (5 bases). Germline assignment: CDR1 SGHAT and CDR2 FQNNGV. The CDR3 covers 13 residues. The V end lost 4 bases, the J end lost 5 bases, and 12 bases lay between the germline ends. CDR3 residues: CASSSGSPDEQYF. The CDR3 coding sequence is TGTGCCAGCAGCTCGGGAAGCCCGGACGAGCAGTACTTC.

The genes are TRBV14 and TRBJ2-1; TRBD1 matches at 8 bases. Trimming at V came to 3 bases and at J to 2 bases, leaving 6 bases not matched to a gene. CDR3 length: 16 residues. Germline CDR1 is SGHDN and CDR2 is FVKESK. The CDR3 loop reads CASSHLGQGTYNEQFF. The CDR3, as DNA: TGTGCCAGCAGCCACCTCGGACAGGGAACCTACAATGAGCAGTTCTTC.

The chain combines TRBV19 with TRBJ2-7; D might be TRBD2 (6 bases). Germline V CDR1 and CDR2: LNHDA, SQIVND (reference sequence). V was clipped by 3 bases and J by 6 bases, with 15 bases between them. The CDR3 is 14 residues long. The CDR3 bases are TGTGCCAGTAGTATGGGGGGAGGTCCCCTCGAGCAGTACTTC. Its translation: CASSMGGGPLEQYF.

V is TRBV6-2 or TRBV6-3 and J is TRBJ2-1; 7 nucleotides agree with TRBD2. In germline, CDR1 is MNHEY, CDR2 SVGEGT. Trimming removed 2 bases from V and 11 bases from J; junction bases left unmatched: 12. The CDR3 extends over 15 amino acids. The CDR3 protein is CASSYGGSLTQKQFF. In nucleotides, the CDR3 is TGTGCCAGCAGTTACGGCGGGAGTTTGACTCAGAAGCAGTTCTTC.

The chain employs TRBV4-1 and TRBJ2-7; 9 bases match TRBD2. The CDR3 runs 18 residues. Germline V gene data show CDR1 as MGHRA and CDR2 as YSYEKL. V lost 1 base and J lost 6; bases outside the gene matches: 16. The CDR3 bases are TGCGCCAGCAGCCAAGGAAGTCCCTTAGCGGGAGTATGGGGCGAGCAGTACTTC. Translation gives CASSQGSPLAGVWGEQYF.

The chain joins TRBV28 to TRBJ1-2, with D possibly being TRBD1 (5 bases). Germline V gene sequence: CDR1 MDHEN, CDR2 SYDVKM. CDR3 length equals 14 residues. The germline V and J ends were trimmed by 4 bases and 4 bases, with 13 bases remaining between them. CDR3 loop: CASSSMTVIYGYTF. CDR3 bases: TGTGCCAGCAGTTCCATGACAGTAATCTATGGCTACACCTTC.

The rearrangement links TRBV7-9 to TRBJ1-4, with TRBD1 matching 9 bases. This CDR3 has 15 residues. The germline V gene has CDR1 SEHNR and CDR2 FQNEAQ (reference sequence). With 5 bases clipped from V and 7 bases from J, the junction kept 8 bases outside the gene matches. For the CDR3, the DNA is TGTGCCAGCAGCCTATGGGACAGGGCCCCTGAAAAACTGTTTTTT. Residues: CASSLWDRAPEKLFF.

This clone was recorded once. The chain is built from TRBV19 and TRBJ1-2; TRBD1 matches at 7 bases. Per germline, CDR1 LNHDA and CDR2 SQIVND (reference sequence). CDR3 size: 12 residues. The trim removed 6 bases at V and 5 bases at J, leaving 3 bases unmatched. DNA for the CDR3: TGTGCCAGTAGCGACAGGGCGTATGGCTACACCTTC. It specifies CASSDRAYGYTF. Filled out from reference TRBV19 and TRBJ1-2, the complete variable domain reads DGGITQSPKYLFRKEGQNVTLSCEQNLNHDAMYWYRQDPGQGLRLIYYSQIVNDFQKGDIAEGYSVSREKKESFPLTVTSAQKNPTAFYLCASSDRAYGYTFGSGTRLTVV.

The DNA for the CDR3 is TGTGCCAGTAGTTCTCTCATACAGGGAGCTGGGGCCAACGTCCTGACTTTC. It codes for CASSSLIQGAGANVLTF. The chain uses TRBV19 and TRBJ2-6; maybe TRBD1 (6 bases). CDR1 is LNHDA and CDR2 is SQIVND in the germline V gene (reference sequence). V lost 5 bases and J 2 bases, leaving 16 bases between the germline ends. This CDR3 is 17 amino acids long.

The chain is built from TRBV7-8 and TRBJ1-3; TRBD1 is a possible D gene (5 bases). The CDR3 has 15 residues. Trimming removed 4 bases from V and 5 bases from J, with 15 bases in between. Per the germline V gene, CDR1 is SGHVS and CDR2 is FQNEAQ. The CDR3 bases are TGTGCCAGCAGCTCGGGACTGTTCTTGAGAAACACCATATATTTT. Translated, it gives CASSSGLFLRNTIYF.

V gene TRBV5-1 combines with J gene TRBJ2-5; D gene uncertain. From germline, CDR1 is SGHRS and CDR2 YFSETQ. V was shortened by 1 base and J by 3 bases, with 7 bases between the two germline ends. This CDR3 is built from 13 residues. The CDR3 DNA follows: TGCGCCAGCAGCTTGAGGCCGGAAGAGACCCAGTACTTC. Translation: CASSLRPEETQYF.

V and J are TRBV6-8 and TRBJ1-2, with no clear D. Per germline, CDR1 MNHGY and CDR2 SAAAGT. V lost 5 bases, J lost 4 bases, and 8 bases lay in between. This CDR3 is 12 amino acids long. This chain's CDR3 is CASSPRGYGYTF. For the CDR3, the DNA is TGTGCCAGCAGTCCCCGCGGCTATGGCTACACCTTC.